This T cell receptor (beta chain) was recorded in a study of cytomegalovirus exposure and HLA in healthy donors. The CDR3 sequence is 14 residues long. Germline-derived CDR1 and CDR2 are SGHRS and YFSETQ. Trimming removed 0 bases at V and 6 bases at J, with 10 bases between. This clone was observed once. Its antigen is currently unknown. Study-level results: Most observed TCR sequences were rare, whereas some public TCRs were detected in many donors.

Repertoires were generated with immunoSEQ multiplex PCR, while TCRdb's copy carries only in-frame clones and drops some. Among roughly 150,000 clones listed, 86% were seen once. The sample consisted of PBMCs. The TCR comes from a woman aged 18-35 years in good health and CMV-seronegative. This chain connects TRBV5-1 to TRBJ2-1, with a weak D call TRBD1 (5 bases). CDR3 sequence: CASSLGSQGNEQFF. The CDR3, as DNA: TGCGCCAGCAGCTTGGGATCCCAGGGCAATGAGCAGTTCTTC. Looking up the rest from reference TRBV5-1 and TRBJ2-1 gives the full variable domain: KAGVTQTPRYLIKTRGQQVTLSCSPISGHRSVSWYQQTPGQGLQFLFEYFSETQRNKGNFPGRFSGRQFSNSRSEMNVSTLELGDSALYLCASSLGSQGNEQFFGPGTRLTVL.